This section outlines one T cell receptor beta chain sequence together with its context. Its antigen is not identified. TCRdb passed the reads through MiXCR, listing each CDR3 protein once. Of approximately 170,000 distinct CDR3 sequences listed, 13% to 15% are singletons. The record originates from a study of T cell repertoires in cytomegalovirus infection. Study findings and constraints: HLA-C-restricted CMV clonotypes gave the most frequent clonotype in two of eight donors.

This CDR3 is 14 amino acids long. Germline values: CDR1 DFQATT, CDR2 SNEGSKA (reference sequence). V was pared by 3 bases and J by 3 bases, with 15 bases between. The chain links TRBV20-1 to TRBJ2-7; D not resolved. The sequence was obtained from a human donor in good health (CMV status not recorded). Some clones in this sample may be carry-over from other donors' samples. The sequenced material came from PBMCs. CDR3 protein: CSASRTAFFYEQYF. The DNA for the CDR3 is TGCAGTGCTAGTAGGACCGCCTTTTTCTACGAGCAGTACTTC.